What follows is one T cell receptor beta chain and its context. The data belong to a study of prognosis after radiotherapy for stage I lung cancer. CDR3 length: 17 amino acids. Looked up from germline, CDR1 is MNHGY and CDR2 is SVAAGI. The trim removed 3 bases at V and 7 bases at J, leaving 14 bases unmatched. Two-round multiplex PCR, the amplification method, yielded TCR beta CDR3 from genomic DNA. The first round of PCR was done with primers that matched each TRBV and TRBJ gene. TCRdb reprocessed the multiplex PCR reads with MiXCR, giving one entry per CDR3 protein. The sample consists of 15,000 or so distinct CDR3 sequences, about 30% of them appearing once.

This receptor was identified in a donor aged 50 or older with non-small cell lung cancer. The sequenced sample was PBMCs, obtained before or after stereotactic body radiation therapy (not recorded which). The rearrangement uses TRBV6-9 and TRBJ2-1; 8 bases are a match to TRBD2. The CDR3, as DNA: TGTGCCAGCAGTTACTCTAAAGTAGCGGGAACCTCTAATGAGCAGTTCTTC. It yields the protein CASSYSKVAGTSNEQFF.